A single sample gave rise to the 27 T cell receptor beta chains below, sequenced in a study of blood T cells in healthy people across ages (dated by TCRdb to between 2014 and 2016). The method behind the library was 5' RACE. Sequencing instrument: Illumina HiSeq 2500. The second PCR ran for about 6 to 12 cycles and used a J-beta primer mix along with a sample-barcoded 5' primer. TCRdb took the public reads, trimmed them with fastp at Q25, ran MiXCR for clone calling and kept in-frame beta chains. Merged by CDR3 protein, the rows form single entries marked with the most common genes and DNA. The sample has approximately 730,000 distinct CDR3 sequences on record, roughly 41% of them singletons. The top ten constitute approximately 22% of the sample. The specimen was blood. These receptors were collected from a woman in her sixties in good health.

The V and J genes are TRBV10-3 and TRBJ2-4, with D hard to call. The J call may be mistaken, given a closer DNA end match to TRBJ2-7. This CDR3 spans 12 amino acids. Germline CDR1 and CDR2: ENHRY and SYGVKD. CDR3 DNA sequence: TGTGCCATCAGCCCGGGCGGCGGCGAGCAGTACTTC. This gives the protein CAISPGGGEQYF.

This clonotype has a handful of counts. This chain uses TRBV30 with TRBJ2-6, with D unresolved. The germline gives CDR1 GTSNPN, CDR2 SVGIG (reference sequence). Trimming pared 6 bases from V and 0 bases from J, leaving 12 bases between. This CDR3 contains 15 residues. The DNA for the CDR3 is TGTGCCTGCCAAGGCCGGTTCTCTGGGGCCAACGTCCTGACTTTC. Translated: CACQGRFSGANVLTF.

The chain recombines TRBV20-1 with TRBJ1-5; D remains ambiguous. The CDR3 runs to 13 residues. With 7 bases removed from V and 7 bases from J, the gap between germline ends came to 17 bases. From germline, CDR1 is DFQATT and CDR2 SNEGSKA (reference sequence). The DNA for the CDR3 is TGCAGTGTTGGAGGGAAGGGAAGCCAGCCCCAGCATTTT. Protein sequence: CSVGGKGSQPQHF.

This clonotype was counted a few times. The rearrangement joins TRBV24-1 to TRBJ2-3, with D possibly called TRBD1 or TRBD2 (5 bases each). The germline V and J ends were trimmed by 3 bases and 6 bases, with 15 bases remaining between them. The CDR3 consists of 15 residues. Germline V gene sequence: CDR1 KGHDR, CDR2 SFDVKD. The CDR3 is CATSDPSGAGDTQYF. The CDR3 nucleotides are TGTGCCACCAGTGATCCGAGCGGAGCAGGGGATACGCAGTATTTT.

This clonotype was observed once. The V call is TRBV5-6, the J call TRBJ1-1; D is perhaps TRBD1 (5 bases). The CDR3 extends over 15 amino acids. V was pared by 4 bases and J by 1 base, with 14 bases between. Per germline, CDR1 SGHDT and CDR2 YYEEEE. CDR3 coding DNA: TGTGCCAGCAGCGCCTCCCCGACAGCGAACACTGAAGCTTTCTTT. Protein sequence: CASSASPTANTEAFF.

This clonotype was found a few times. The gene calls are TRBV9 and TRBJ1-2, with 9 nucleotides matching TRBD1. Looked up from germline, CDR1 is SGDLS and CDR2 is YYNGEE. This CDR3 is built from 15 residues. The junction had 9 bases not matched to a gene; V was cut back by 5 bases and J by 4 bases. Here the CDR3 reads CASREGQGGSYGYTF. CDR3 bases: TGTGCCAGCAGGGAGGGACAGGGCGGGAGCTATGGCTACACCTTC.

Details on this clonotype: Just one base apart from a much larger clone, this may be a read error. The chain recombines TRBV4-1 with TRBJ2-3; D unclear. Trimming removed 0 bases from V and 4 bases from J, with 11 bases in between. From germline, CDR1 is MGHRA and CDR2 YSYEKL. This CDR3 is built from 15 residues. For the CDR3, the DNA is TGCGCCAGCAGCCAAGATCCGTCCGAGCCAGATACGCAGTATTTT. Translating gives CASSQDPSEPDTQYF.

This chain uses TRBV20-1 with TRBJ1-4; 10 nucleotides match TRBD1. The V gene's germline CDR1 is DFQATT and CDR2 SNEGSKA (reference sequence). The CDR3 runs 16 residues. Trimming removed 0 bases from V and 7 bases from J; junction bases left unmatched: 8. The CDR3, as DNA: TGCAGTGCTAGAGATCGCTGGGGACAGGGGTTTGAAAAACTGTTTTTT. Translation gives CSARDRWGQGFEKLFF.

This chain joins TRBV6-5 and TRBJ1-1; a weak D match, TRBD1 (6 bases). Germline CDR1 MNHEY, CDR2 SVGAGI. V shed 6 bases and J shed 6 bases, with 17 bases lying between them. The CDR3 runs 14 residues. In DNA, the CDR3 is TGTGCCAGCAGACCATCTGGAGGGGGGTCTGAAGCTTTCTTT. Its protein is CASRPSGGGSEAFF.

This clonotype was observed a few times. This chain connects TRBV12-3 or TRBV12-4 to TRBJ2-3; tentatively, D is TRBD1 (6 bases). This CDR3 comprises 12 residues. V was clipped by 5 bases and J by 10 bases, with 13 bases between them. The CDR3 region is CASSPRQDPQYF. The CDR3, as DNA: TGTGCCAGCAGTCCCCGACAGGACCCGCAGTATTTT.

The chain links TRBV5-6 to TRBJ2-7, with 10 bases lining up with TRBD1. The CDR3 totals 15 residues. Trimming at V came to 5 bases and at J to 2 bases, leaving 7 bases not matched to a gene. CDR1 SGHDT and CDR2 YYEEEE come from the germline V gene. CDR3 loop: CASSRRTGGAYEQYF. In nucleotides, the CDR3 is TGTGCCAGCAGTCGTAGGACAGGGGGGGCCTACGAGCAGTACTTC. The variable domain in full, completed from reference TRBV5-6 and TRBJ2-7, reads DAGVTQSPTHLIKTRGQQVTLRCSPKSGHDTVSWYQQALGQGPQFIFQYYEEEERQRGNFPDRFSGHQFPNYSSELNVNALLLGDSALYLCASSRRTGGAYEQYFGPGTRLTVT.

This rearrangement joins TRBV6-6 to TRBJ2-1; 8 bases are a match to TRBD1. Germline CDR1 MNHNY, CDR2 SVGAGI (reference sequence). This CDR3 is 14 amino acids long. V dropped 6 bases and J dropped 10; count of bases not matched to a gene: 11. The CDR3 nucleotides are TGTGCCAGCAGCCTCGGACAGGGAAACTACGAGCAGTTCTTC. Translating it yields CASSLGQGNYEQFF.

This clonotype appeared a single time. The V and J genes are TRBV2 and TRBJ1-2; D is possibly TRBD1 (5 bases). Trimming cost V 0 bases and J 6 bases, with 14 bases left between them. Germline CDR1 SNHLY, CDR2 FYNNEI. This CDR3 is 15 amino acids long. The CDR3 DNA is TGTGCCAGCAGTGAAGCGCTAGCGGGGCGGAATGGCTACACCTTC. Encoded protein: CASSEALAGRNGYTF. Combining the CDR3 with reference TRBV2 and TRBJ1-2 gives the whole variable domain EPEVTQTPSHQVTQMGQEVILRCVPISNHLYFYWYRQILGQKVEFLVSFYNNEISEKSEIFDDQFSVERPDGSNFTLKIRSTKLEDSAMYFCASSEALAGRNGYTFGSGTRLTVV.

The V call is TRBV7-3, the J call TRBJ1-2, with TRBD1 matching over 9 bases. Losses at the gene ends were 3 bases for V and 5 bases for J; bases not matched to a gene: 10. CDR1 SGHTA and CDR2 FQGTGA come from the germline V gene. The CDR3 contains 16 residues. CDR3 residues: CASSLGQGPVLYGYTF. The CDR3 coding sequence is TGTGCCAGCAGCTTGGGACAGGGACCTGTCTTGTATGGCTACACCTTC.

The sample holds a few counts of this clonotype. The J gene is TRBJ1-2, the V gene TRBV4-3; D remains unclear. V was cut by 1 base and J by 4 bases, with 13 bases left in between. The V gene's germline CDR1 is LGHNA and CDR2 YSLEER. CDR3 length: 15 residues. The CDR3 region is CASSQGHTPSYGYTF. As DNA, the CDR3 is TGCGCCAGCAGCCAAGGCCACACGCCTAGCTATGGCTACACCTTC.

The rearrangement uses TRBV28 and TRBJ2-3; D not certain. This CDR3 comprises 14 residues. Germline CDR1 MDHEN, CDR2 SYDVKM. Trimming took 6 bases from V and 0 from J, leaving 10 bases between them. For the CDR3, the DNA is TGTGCCAGCAGCGGCAGAACTAGCACAGATACGCAGTATTTT. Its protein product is CASSGRTSTDTQYF.

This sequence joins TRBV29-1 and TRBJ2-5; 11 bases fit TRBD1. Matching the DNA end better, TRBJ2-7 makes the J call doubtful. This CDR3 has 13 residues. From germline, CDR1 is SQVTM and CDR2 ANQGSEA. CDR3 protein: CSGGTGGPDEQYF. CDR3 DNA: TGCAGCGGCGGGACAGGGGGGCCTGACGAGCAGTACTTC.

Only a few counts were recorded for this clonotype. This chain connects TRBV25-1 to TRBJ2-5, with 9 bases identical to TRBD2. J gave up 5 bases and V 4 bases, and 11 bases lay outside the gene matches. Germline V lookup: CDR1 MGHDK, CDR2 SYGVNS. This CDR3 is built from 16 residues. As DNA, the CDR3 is TGTGCCAGCAGTGGGACTAGCGCCAGAGGGGGGGAGACCCAGTACTTC. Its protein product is CASSGTSARGGETQYF.

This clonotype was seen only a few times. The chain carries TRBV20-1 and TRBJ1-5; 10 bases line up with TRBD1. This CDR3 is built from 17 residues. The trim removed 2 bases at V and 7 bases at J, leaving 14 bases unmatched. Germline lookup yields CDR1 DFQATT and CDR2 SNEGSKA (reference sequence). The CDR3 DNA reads TGCAGTGCTAGAACCCCGGGGGGGACAGGGGCGCGGCAGCCCCAGCATTTT. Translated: CSARTPGGTGARQPQHF.

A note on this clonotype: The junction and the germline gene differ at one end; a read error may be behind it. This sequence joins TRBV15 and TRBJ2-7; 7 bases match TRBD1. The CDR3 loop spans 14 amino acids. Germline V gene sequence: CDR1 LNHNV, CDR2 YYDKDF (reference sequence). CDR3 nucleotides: TGTGTCACCAGCGAGGCAGGGGGAACCTACGAGCAGTACTTC. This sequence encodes CVTSEAGGTYEQYF.

CDR3 in amino acids: CASRSSGSRSYNEQFF. CDR3 DNA: TGTGCCAGCAGATCAAGCGGGAGTAGATCCTACAATGAGCAGTTCTTC. This sequence joins TRBV12-3 or TRBV12-4 and TRBJ2-1, with 8 bases that match TRBD2. J lost 1 base, V lost 6 bases, and 8 bases had no gene match. CDR3 length: 16 amino acids.

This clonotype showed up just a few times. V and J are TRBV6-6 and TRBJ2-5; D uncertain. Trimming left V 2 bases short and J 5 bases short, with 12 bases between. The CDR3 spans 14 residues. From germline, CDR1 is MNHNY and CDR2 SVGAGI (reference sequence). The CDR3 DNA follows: TGTGCCAGCAGTTACGGCGCCCTCGGGGAGACCCAGTACTTC. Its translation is CASSYGALGETQYF.

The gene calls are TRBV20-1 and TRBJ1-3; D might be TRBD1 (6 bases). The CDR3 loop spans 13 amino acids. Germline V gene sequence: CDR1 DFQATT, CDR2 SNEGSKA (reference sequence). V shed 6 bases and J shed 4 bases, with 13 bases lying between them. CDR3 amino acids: CSAEQGAGNTIYF. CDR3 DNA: TGCAGTGCAGAACAGGGCGCCGGAAACACCATATATTTT.

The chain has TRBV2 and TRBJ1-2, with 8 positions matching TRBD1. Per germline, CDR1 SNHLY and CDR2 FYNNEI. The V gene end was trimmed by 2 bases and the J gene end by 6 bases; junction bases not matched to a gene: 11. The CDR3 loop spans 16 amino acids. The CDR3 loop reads CASSESGAGGVDGYTF. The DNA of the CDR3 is TGTGCCAGCAGTGAATCGGGGGCAGGGGGCGTAGATGGCTACACCTTC.

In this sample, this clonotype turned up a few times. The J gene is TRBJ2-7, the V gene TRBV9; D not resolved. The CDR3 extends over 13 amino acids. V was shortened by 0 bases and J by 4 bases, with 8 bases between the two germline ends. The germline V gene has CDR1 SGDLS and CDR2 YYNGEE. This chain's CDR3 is CASSVGAQYEQYF. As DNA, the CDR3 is TGTGCCAGCAGCGTAGGGGCGCAGTACGAGCAGTACTTC.

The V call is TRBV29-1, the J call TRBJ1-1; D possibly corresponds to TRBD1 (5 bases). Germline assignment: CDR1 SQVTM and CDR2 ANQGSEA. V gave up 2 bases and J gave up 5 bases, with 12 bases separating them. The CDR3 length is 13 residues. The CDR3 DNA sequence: TGCAGCGTTGAAAAGGGGCACGATACTGAAGCTTTCTTT. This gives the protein CSVEKGHDTEAFF.

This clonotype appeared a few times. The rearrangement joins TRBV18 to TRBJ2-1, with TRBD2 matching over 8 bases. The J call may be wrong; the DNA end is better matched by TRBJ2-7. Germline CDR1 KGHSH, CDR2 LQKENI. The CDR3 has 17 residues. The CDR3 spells CASSPRASGPTYNEQYF. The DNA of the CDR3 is TGTGCCAGCTCACCACGGGCTAGCGGGCCTACCTACAATGAGCAGTACTTC.